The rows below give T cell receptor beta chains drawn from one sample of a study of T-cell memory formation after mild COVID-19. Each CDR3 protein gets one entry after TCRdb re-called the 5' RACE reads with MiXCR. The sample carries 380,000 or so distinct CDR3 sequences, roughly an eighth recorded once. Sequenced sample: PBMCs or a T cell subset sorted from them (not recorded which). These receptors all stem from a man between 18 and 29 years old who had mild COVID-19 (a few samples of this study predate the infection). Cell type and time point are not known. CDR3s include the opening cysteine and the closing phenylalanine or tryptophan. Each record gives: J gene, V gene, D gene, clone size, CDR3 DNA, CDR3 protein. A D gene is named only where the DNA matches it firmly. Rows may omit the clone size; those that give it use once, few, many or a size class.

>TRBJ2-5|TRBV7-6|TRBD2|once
TGTGCCAGCAGGGAGAGCGGGGGGTTTATCGAGACCCAGTACTTC
CASRESGGFIETQYF
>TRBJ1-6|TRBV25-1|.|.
TGTGCCAGCAGTGAATGGACCTCCGGGACACCCCTCCACTTT
CASSEWTSGTPLHF
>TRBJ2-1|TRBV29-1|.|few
TGCAGCGTGCCCTCAGGGATACTTTACAATGAGCAGTTCTTC
CSVPSGILYNEQFF
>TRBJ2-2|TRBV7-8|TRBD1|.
TGTGCCAGCAGCTGGGACAGGTTTCTCACCGGGGAGCTGTTTTTT
CASSWDRFLTGELFF
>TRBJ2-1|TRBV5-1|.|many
TGCGCCAGCAGCTTGGGGACGGGTTACAATGAGCAGTTCTTC
CASSLGTGYNEQFF
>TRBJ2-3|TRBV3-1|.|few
TGTGCCAGCAGCCAAGCACTCTTTAGCACAGATACGCAGTATTTT
CASSQALFSTDTQYF
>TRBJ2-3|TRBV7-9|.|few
TGTGCCAGCAGCTTCCCAGGGGGGAACACAGATACGCAGTATTTT
CASSFPGGNTDTQYF
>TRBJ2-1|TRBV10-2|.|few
TGCGCCGCGTCCGAGGAGCAGTTCTTC
CAASEEQFF
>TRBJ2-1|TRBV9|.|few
TGTGCCAGCAGCCACCCGTTACGGCTAAGGCAGTTCTTC
CASSHPLRLRQFF
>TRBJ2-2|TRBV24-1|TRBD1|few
TGTGCCACCAGTGAGGACAGGGGGACGAACACCGGGGAGCTGTTTTTT
CATSEDRGTNTGELFF
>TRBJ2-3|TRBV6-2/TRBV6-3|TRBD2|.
TGTGCCAGCAGTGGGGGGGCGCAGTATTTT
CASSGGAQYF
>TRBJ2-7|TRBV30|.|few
TGTGCCTGGAGCCCGCGACTTAGCGAGCAGTACTTC
CAWSPRLSEQYF
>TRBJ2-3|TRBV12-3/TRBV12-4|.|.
TGTGCCAGCAGTTTAGCGCGTGGGGCCACGTCAGTAGATACGCAGTATTTT
CASSLARGATSVDTQYF
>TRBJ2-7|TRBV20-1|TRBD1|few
TGCAGTGCTAGAACCGACAGGGTCTACGAGCAGTACTTC
CSARTDRVYEQYF